The rows below give T cell receptor beta chains drawn from one sample of a study of T cell responses to AZD1222 COVID-19 vaccine. Data came from immunoSEQ multiplex PCR; TCRdb stores just in-frame clones and leaves some out. The sample records more than 100,000 clones, roughly 90% being singletons. Sample: peripheral blood, taken on day 0 of AZD1222 vaccination. The receptors derive from an adult in good health. CDR3s include the opening cysteine and the closing phenylalanine or tryptophan. Fields, in order: D gene, clone size, V gene, J gene, CDR3 DNA, CDR3 protein. D genes are given only for firm matches. Clone size is stated in some rows and not others, as once, few, many or a class when expanded.

D: .; size: .; V: TRBV29-1; J: TRBJ1-1; DNA: TGCAGCGTTGTGGGTCGGACTGAAGCTTTCTTT; CDR3: CSVVGRTEAFF
D: .; size: once; V: TRBV5-4; J: TRBJ2-7; DNA: TGTGCCAGCAGCTCCCTGGGGGCTGTAACCGAGCAGTACTTC; CDR3: CASSSLGAVTEQYF
D: TRBD1; size: once; V: TRBV24-1; J: TRBJ1-5; DNA: TGTGCCACCAGTGACGGACAGGGGGTCAATCAGCCCCAGCATTTT; CDR3: CATSDGQGVNQPQHF
D: .; size: few; V: TRBV18; J: TRBJ2-5; DNA: TGTGCCAGCTCACCGGCAGGACACCCACCATCAGAGACCCAGTACTTC; CDR3: CASSPAGHPPSETQYF
D: TRBD1; size: .; V: TRBV30; J: TRBJ1-2; DNA: TGTGCCTGGAGTGTAGACAGGGCCAGGGGGGGCTACACCTTC; CDR3: CAWSVDRARGGYTF
D: .; size: .; V: TRBV7-9; J: TRBJ1-5; DNA: TGTGCCAGCAGCTTACAATATAGCAATCAGCCCCAGCATTTT; CDR3: CASSLQYSNQPQHF
D: TRBD2; size: .; V: TRBV6-2/TRBV6-3; J: TRBJ2-5; DNA: TGTGCCAGCAGACCTAGCGGGAGGAAGGAGACCCAGTACTTC; CDR3: CASRPSGRKETQYF
D: TRBD2; size: few; V: TRBV19; J: TRBJ2-7; DNA: TGTGCCAGTAGAAGGACTAGCGGTCTGGGGGCCTCCTACGAGCAGTACTTC; CDR3: CASRRTSGLGASYEQYF
D: .; size: .; V: TRBV25-1; J: TRBJ2-7; DNA: TGTACGGTCGGGCAGGTCTACGAGCAGTACTTC; CDR3: CTVGQVYEQYF
D: .; size: .; V: TRBV11-3; J: TRBJ1-5; DNA: TGTGCCAGCAGCTTAGAGGCCGGCACCTGGGTTGAGGGTTATAGCAATCAGCCCCAGCATTTT; CDR3: CASSLEAGTWVEGYSNQPQHF
D: .; size: .; V: TRBV28; J: TRBJ2-2; DNA: TGTGCCAGCAGTTTCCTTTCGGCGAACACCGGGGAGCTGTTTTTT; CDR3: CASSFLSANTGELFF
D: .; size: .; V: TRBV5-1; J: TRBJ1-4; DNA: TGCGCCAGCAGTCGGGACTCCTCAACTAATGAAAAACTGTTTTTT; CDR3: CASSRDSSTNEKLFF
D: .; size: .; V: TRBV30; J: TRBJ2-6; DNA: TGTGCCTGGAGTGTACTGATCGGGGCCAACGTCCTGACTTTC; CDR3: CAWSVLIGANVLTF
D: .; size: .; V: TRBV28; J: TRBJ1-1; DNA: TGTGCCAGCAGTTTGAGGGAGAAGTGGACTGAAGCTTTCTTT; CDR3: CASSLREKWTEAFF
D: .; size: .; V: TRBV5-5; J: TRBJ1-2; DNA: TGTGCCAGCAGCTGGGTCGGGACTAACTATGGCTACACCTTC; CDR3: CASSWVGTNYGYTF
D: TRBD1; size: .; V: TRBV27; J: TRBJ1-2; DNA: TGTGCCAGCAGTTTATTAGGGGGCGCGAACTATGGCTACACCTTC; CDR3: CASSLLGGANYGYTF
D: .; size: .; V: TRBV28; J: TRBJ2-7; DNA: TGTGCCAGTAAAGGCCTCGGGTTCGACGAGCAGTACTTC; CDR3: CASKGLGFDEQYF
D: .; size: once; V: TRBV13; J: TRBJ2-5; DNA: TGTGCCAGCAGCCCCCCGGATTCCGTTCCCCGACAAGAGACCCAGTACTTC; CDR3: CASSPPDSVPRQETQYF
D: .; size: few; V: TRBV27; J: TRBJ1-2; DNA: TGTGCCAGCAGTTTCAACAGGGCTGCTGGCTACACCTTC; CDR3: CASSFNRAAGYTF
D: .; size: once; V: TRBV4-3; J: TRBJ2-2; DNA: TGCGCCAGCAGCCAAGAGGCTAGCCCCACCGGGGAGCTGTTTTTT; CDR3: CASSQEASPTGELFF
D: TRBD2; size: .; V: TRBV4-1; J: TRBJ2-1; DNA: TGCGCCAGCAGCCAAGAAGAGTTAGCGGGGGGGCGGAACAATGAGCAGTTCTTC; CDR3: CASSQEELAGGRNNEQFF
D: TRBD2; size: .; V: TRBV28; J: TRBJ2-7; DNA: TGTGCCAGCAGGCCCCGCCTAGCGGGAGAGAACGAGCAGTACTTC; CDR3: CASRPRLAGENEQYF
D: TRBD1; size: once; V: TRBV29-1; J: TRBJ1-1; DNA: TGCAGCGCCTCGAGGACAGGTGACGGGGACACTGAAGCTTTCTTT; CDR3: CSASRTGDGDTEAFF
D: .; size: .; V: TRBV2; J: TRBJ2-7; DNA: TGTGCCAGCAGTCCACAGGGAGTCCCCTACGAGCAGTACTTC; CDR3: CASSPQGVPYEQYF
D: .; size: .; V: TRBV19; J: TRBJ2-3; DNA: TGTGCCAGTAGTATAGACGGGGGCAGCACAGATACGCAGTATTTT; CDR3: CASSIDGGSTDTQYF
D: .; size: few; V: TRBV6-5; J: TRBJ2-7; DNA: TGTGCCAGCGGTTACTACGAGCAGTACTTC; CDR3: CASGYYEQYF
D: .; size: few; V: TRBV5-1; J: TRBJ1-3; DNA: TGCGCCAGCACTTGGGACGGGTCCAGCTCTGGAAACACCATATATTTT; CDR3: CASTWDGSSSGNTIYF
D: TRBD1; size: .; V: TRBV2; J: TRBJ1-3; DNA: TGTGCCAGCAGAGCTAACAGGGGTTCTGGAAACACCATATATTTT; CDR3: CASRANRGSGNTIYF
D: .; size: .; V: TRBV7-2; J: TRBJ1-2; DNA: TGTGCCAGCAGCTTAGTCACCGCTAACTATGGCTACACCTTC; CDR3: CASSLVTANYGYTF
D: TRBD2; size: once; V: TRBV28; J: TRBJ2-6; DNA: TGTGCCAGCAGATCGGGAAGCGGGAACTCTGGGGCCAACGTCCTGACTTTC; CDR3: CASRSGSGNSGANVLTF
D: TRBD1; size: .; V: TRBV11-3; J: TRBJ1-1; DNA: TGTGCCAGCAGCCCACGACCGACAGGGGCTGAAGCTTTCTTT; CDR3: CASSPRPTGAEAFF
D: .; size: .; V: TRBV30; J: TRBJ1-4; DNA: TGTGCCTGGAGTGCGATGGGTCGACAGCCTGAAAAACTGTTTTTT; CDR3: CAWSAMGRQPEKLFF
D: .; size: .; V: TRBV11-2; J: TRBJ2-7; DNA: TGTGCCAGCAGCTTAGTGAGGGGACGGGACCGAGGGGATATATACGAGCAGTACTTC; CDR3: CASSLVRGRDRGDIYEQYF
D: TRBD1; size: .; V: TRBV28; J: TRBJ1-1; DNA: TGTGCCAGCAGTTTAGAGACAGGGGGCACTGAAGCTTTCTTT; CDR3: CASSLETGGTEAFF
D: .; size: .; V: TRBV6-5; J: TRBJ1-2; DNA: TGTGCCAGCAGTTACTCGAGAAGTCGACAGATATATGGCTACACCTTC; CDR3: CASSYSRSRQIYGYTF
D: TRBD2; size: once; V: TRBV28; J: TRBJ2-2; DNA: TGTGCCAGCAGTCCCAACCTACTAGCGGGAGGCCTGCTAAATTACACCGGGGAGCTGTTTTTT; CDR3: CASSPNLLAGGLLNYTGELFF
D: TRBD2; size: .; V: TRBV6-5; J: TRBJ2-2; DNA: TGTGCCAGCAGTTACTCAGCGGGGGAACCCACCGGGGAGCTGTTTTTT; CDR3: CASSYSAGEPTGELFF
D: TRBD1; size: .; V: TRBV5-5; J: TRBJ1-4; DNA: TGTGCCAGCAGCCCTCAAACAGGGGGGTGGGAAAAACTGTTTTTT; CDR3: CASSPQTGGWEKLFF
D: TRBD1; size: few; V: TRBV6-4; J: TRBJ2-5; DNA: TGTGCCAGCAGTGACTCGACAGGGGGCCAAGAGACCCAGTACTTC; CDR3: CASSDSTGGQETQYF
D: .; size: .; V: TRBV5-1; J: TRBJ1-5; DNA: TGCGCCAGCAGCTCCTCCCCTGGGTGGCGGCAGCCCCAGCATTTT; CDR3: CASSSSPGWRQPQHF
D: .; size: .; V: TRBV6-2/TRBV6-3; J: TRBJ1-5; DNA: TGTGCCAGCAGTTACCTGCGGAGCAATCAGCCCCAGCATTTT; CDR3: CASSYLRSNQPQHF
D: .; size: .; V: TRBV6-2/TRBV6-3; J: TRBJ2-1; DNA: TGTGCCAGCAGTTACAGGGGGTATAATGAGCAGTTCTTC; CDR3: CASSYRGYNEQFF
D: .; size: .; V: TRBV30; J: TRBJ1-3; DNA: TGTGCCTGGAGTGTCGGGGGGTCAGGAAACACCATATATTTT; CDR3: CAWSVGGSGNTIYF
D: .; size: .; V: TRBV20-1; J: TRBJ1-2; DNA: TGCAGTGCTAGTTCAGGGTTTCATGGCTACACCTTC; CDR3: CSASSGFHGYTF
D: .; size: .; V: TRBV27; J: TRBJ2-7; DNA: TGTGCCAGCAGTTTATATGTGGGGGAAGCGTACGAGCAGTACTTC; CDR3: CASSLYVGEAYEQYF
D: .; size: .; V: TRBV15; J: TRBJ1-1; DNA: TGTGCCACCTACCGCGAACTTACTAGCACTGAAGCTTTCTTT; CDR3: CATYRELTSTEAFF